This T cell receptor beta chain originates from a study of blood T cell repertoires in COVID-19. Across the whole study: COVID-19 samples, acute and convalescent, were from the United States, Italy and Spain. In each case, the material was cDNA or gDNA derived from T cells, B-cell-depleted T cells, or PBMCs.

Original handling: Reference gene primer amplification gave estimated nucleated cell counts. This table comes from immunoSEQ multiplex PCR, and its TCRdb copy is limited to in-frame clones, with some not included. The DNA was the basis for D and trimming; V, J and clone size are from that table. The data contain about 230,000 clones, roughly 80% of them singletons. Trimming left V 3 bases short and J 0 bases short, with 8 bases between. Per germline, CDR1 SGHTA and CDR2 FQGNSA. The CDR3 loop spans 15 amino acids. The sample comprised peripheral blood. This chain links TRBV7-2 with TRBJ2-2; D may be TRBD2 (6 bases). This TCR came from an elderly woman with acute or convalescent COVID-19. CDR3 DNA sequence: TGTGCCAGCAGCTTTAGCGGACCGAACACCGGGGAGCTGTTTTTT. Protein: CASSFSGPNTGELFF.